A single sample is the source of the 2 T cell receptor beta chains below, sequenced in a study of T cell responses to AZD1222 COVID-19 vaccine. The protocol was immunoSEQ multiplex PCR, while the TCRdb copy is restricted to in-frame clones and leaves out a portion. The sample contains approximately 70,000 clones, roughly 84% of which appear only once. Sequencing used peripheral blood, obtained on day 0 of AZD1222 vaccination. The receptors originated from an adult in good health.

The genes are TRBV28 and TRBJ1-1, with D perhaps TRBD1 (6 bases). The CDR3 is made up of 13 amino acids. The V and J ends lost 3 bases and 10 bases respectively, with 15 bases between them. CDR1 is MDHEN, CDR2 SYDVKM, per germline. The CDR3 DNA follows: TGTGCCAGCAGTTTGGGGACAACGAGTGCAGCTTTCTTT. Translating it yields CASSLGTTSAAFF.

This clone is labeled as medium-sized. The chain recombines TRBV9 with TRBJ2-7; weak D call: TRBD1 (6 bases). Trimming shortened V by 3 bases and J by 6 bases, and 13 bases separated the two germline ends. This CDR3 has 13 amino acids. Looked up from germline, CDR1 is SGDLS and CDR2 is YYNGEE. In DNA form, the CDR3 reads TGTGCCAGCAGCGCGTCCAGGGGTGGCGAGCAGTACTTC. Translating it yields CASSASRGGEQYF.